This T cell receptor (beta chain) derives from a study of regulatory T cells in long-lasting Graves disease. Broader study findings: Tissue studied was limited to peripheral blood, excluding thyroid tissue.

Only a few counts were recorded for this clonotype. Antigen specificity is unknown. Specified time point: newly diagnosed GD, antithyroid drugs for less than 3 months. RNA extracted from PBMCs served as the sequencing template. The CDR3 runs to 10 residues. Trimming removed 2 bases at V and 7 bases at J, with 2 bases between. Germline CDR1 and CDR2: PRHDT and FYEKMQ (reference sequence). HTBI primers from iRepertoire and Arm-PCR of CDR3 regions yielded the TCR beta libraries. Each CDR3 protein is one row after TCRdb ran MiXCR on the multiplex PCR reads. The sample comprises 360,000 or so distinct CDR3 sequences, approximately 16% of which are singletons, and roughly 30% rests with the top ten. The data were also submitted as part of a second study, on T cells in Graves' hyperthyroidism and ophthalmopathy.

V and J are TRBV13 and TRBJ1-2; no firm D call. Sequenced material: peripheral blood mononuclear cells (PBMCs), taken at new diagnosis, from a patient treated with antithyroid drugs. This receptor was taken from a man aged 35 to 55 with Graves disease. The CDR3 sequence: CASSLCGYTF. The CDR3 coding sequence is TGTGCCAGCAGCTTATGTGGCTACACCTTC.